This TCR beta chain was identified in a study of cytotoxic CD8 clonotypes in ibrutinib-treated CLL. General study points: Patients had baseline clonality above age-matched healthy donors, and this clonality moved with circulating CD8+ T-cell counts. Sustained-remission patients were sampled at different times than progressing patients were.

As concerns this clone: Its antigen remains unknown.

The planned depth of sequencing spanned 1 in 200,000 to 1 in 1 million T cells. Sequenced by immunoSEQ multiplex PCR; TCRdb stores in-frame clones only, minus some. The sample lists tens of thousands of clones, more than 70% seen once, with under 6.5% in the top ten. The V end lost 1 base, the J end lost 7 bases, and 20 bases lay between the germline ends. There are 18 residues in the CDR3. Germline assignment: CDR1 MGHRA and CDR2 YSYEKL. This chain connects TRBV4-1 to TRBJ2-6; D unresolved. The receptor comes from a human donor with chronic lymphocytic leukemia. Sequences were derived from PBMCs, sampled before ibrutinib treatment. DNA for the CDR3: TGCGCCAGCAGCCAAGTAATCGGTTACAGATCAGGAGCCAACGTCCTGACTTTC. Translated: CASSQVIGYRSGANVLTF.